The next 13 T cell receptor beta chains were all read from a single sample in a study of shared clonotypes between healthy human individuals. Sequenced by immunoSEQ multiplex PCR; TCRdb stores in-frame clones only, minus some. In the table there are over a million clones, around 74% of which are singletons. The material sequenced was memory CD4+ T cells sorted from blood. Subset in this sample: CD45RA-negative fraction. Source of these receptors: a young man in good health.

The chain uses TRBV4-1 and TRBJ2-1; TRBD1 aligns across 9 bases. Germline assignment: CDR1 MGHRA and CDR2 YSYEKL. V gave up 1 base and J gave up 1 base; unmatched junction bases: 2. This CDR3 spans 16 amino acids. The CDR3 DNA reads as TGCGCCAGCAGCCAAGCGGGACAGGGTTCCTACAATGAGCAGTTCTTC. The encoded protein is CASSQAGQGSYNEQFF.

About this clone itself: The same CDR3 also results from other DNA sequences found in this sample. The V gene is TRBV9, the J gene TRBJ2-7, with a possible D match to TRBD1 (5 bases). The germline V and J ends were trimmed by 0 bases and 0 bases, with 7 bases remaining between them. CDR3 length: 14 residues. Germline-derived CDR1 and CDR2 are SGDLS and YYNGEE. The CDR3 sequence: CASSVAQGSYEQYF. The CDR3 DNA reads TGTGCCAGCAGCGTAGCCCAGGGCTCCTACGAGCAGTACTTC.

For this clone: Additional DNA sequences in this sample encode the identical CDR3. This CDR3 is CASSQGARETQYF. As DNA, the CDR3 is TGCGCCAGCAGCCAAGGTGCGAGGGAGACCCAGTACTTC. V is TRBV4-1 and J is TRBJ2-5; D gene ambiguous. Germline CDR1 MGHRA, CDR2 YSYEKL. The CDR3 is made up of 13 amino acids. V shed 1 base and J shed 5 bases, with 8 bases lying between them.

Only one count was recorded for this clone. In DNA, the CDR3 is TGTGCCAGCATTGCCGGGACCAGCAATGAGCAGTTCTTC. Translation: CASIAGTSNEQFF. V and J are TRBV6-5 and TRBJ2-1; possibly TRBD1 or TRBD2 for D (5 bases each). V was cut by 7 bases and J by 6 bases, with 13 bases left in between. Germline V lookup: CDR1 MNHEY, CDR2 SVGAGI. This CDR3 has 13 amino acids.

V usage is TRBV4-1 and J usage is TRBJ1-2, with TRBD1 matching over 7 bases. CDR1 MGHRA and CDR2 YSYEKL come from the germline V gene. CDR3 length equals 14 residues. Trimming removed 6 bases from V and 5 bases from J; junction bases left unmatched: 9. CDR3 protein: CASRRLGGSYGYTF. CDR3 bases: TGCGCCAGCAGGAGGTTAGGGGGCTCGTATGGCTACACCTTC.

This rearrangement joins TRBV29-1 to TRBJ1-5; 7 nucleotides match TRBD1. From germline, CDR1 is SQVTM and CDR2 ANQGSEA. The V segment lost 4 bases and the J segment 3 bases; nucleotides outside the gene matches: 6. This CDR3 has 14 amino acids. CDR3 coding DNA: TGCAGCGTTGGGGTTGGGACAGACAATCAGCCCCAGCATTTT. The encoded protein is CSVGVGTDNQPQHF.

The chain employs TRBV2 and TRBJ2-2; D not resolved. This CDR3 has 15 amino acids. Germline V CDR1 and CDR2: SNHLY, FYNNEI. Between the trimmed V and J ends, which lost 5 bases and 0 bases, there was a span of 10 bases. CDR3 loop: CASSPTWANTGELFF. CDR3 in DNA: TGTGCCAGCAGTCCCACCTGGGCGAACACCGGGGAGCTGTTTTTT.

V usage is TRBV2 and J usage is TRBJ1-1; TRBD1 aligns across 10 bases. With 1 base clipped from V and 5 bases from J, the junction kept 1 base outside the gene matches. Germline lookup yields CDR1 SNHLY and CDR2 FYNNEI. This CDR3 region has 14 residues. CDR3 sequence reads: CASSEVGQGTEAFF. The CDR3, as DNA: TGTGCCAGCAGTGAAGTGGGACAGGGGACTGAAGCTTTCTTT. Full variable domain (remainder filled in from reference TRBV2 and TRBJ1-1): EPEVTQTPSHQVTQMGQEVILRCVPISNHLYFYWYRQILGQKVEFLVSFYNNEISEKSEIFDDQFSVERPDGSNFTLKIRSTKLEDSAMYFCASSEVGQGTEAFFGQGTRLTVV.

The chain has TRBV6-1 and TRBJ2-5, with a tentative D call TRBD1 (5 bases). Germline V lookup: CDR1 MNHNS, CDR2 SASEGT. The CDR3 extends over 13 amino acids. Trimming cost V 11 bases and J 1 base, with 14 bases left between them. This chain's CDR3 is CACCRVLQETQYF. The CDR3 region has the DNA TGTGCCTGCTGCAGGGTACTCCAAGAGACCCAGTACTTC.

The V and J genes are TRBV19 and TRBJ2-1; the match to TRBD1 covers 8 bases. Germline-derived CDR1 and CDR2 are LNHDA and SQIVND (reference sequence). J gave up 7 bases and V 6 bases, and 8 bases lay outside the gene matches. The length of the CDR3 is 14 residues. The CDR3, as DNA: TGTGCCAGTAGGGGGACAGGCGACTGGAATGAGCAGTTCTTC. Its translation is CASRGTGDWNEQFF.

The chain uses TRBV4-1 and TRBJ1-6; D unclear. V lost 0 bases, J lost 7 bases, and 10 bases lay in between. CDR3 length: 15 residues. The germline V gene has CDR1 MGHRA and CDR2 YSYEKL. The CDR3 region has the DNA TGCGCCAGCAGCCAAGATAGCCTATGGAATTCACCCCTCCACTTT. Translating it yields CASSQDSLWNSPLHF.

This clone was counted a few times. The chain carries TRBV28 and TRBJ2-5; no reliable D call. Germline CDR1 is MDHEN and CDR2 is SYDVKM. The CDR3 has 13 residues. With 4 bases removed from V and 5 bases from J, the gap between germline ends came to 11 bases. CDR3 coding DNA: TGTGCCAGCAGTTCCCCCAACCGGGAGACCCAGTACTTC. Translation: CASSSPNRETQYF.

In its sample, this clone was seen many times. The rearrangement joins TRBV6-5 to TRBJ2-7, with 10 bases matching TRBD1. Germline CDR1 and CDR2: MNHEY and SVGAGI. V was pared by 4 bases and J by 1 base, with 4 bases of the junction left unmatched. This CDR3 has 15 residues. CDR3 DNA sequence: TGTGCCAGCAGTTCGGGACAGGGGCTTTCCTACGAGCAGTACTTC. As protein: CASSSGQGLSYEQYF.